The T cell receptor beta chain under discussion was sequenced for a study of tumor-infiltrating lymphocytes in primary liver carcinoma. Study background: Staged T1-T3 N0M0, the tumors had sizes that ranged from about 4.2 to 11 cm across. Whole-study results and caveats: Lower overlap was observed for tumor-adjacent and tumor-blood pairs relative to tumor region pairs.

A primer matching the constant region was used to make TCR beta cDNA from 500 to 650 ng of total RNA. Nested multiplex PCR, run for three rounds with slightly modified ARM-PCR, yielded TCR beta libraries. A C-beta reverse primer was combined with TRBV1-TRBV30 forward primers in the first two PCR rounds, and each round had around 10 cycles. TCRdb ran MiXCR on the multiplex PCR reads and lists one entry per CDR3 protein. The table records over 45,000 distinct CDR3 sequences, 70% to 85% of them present only once. Unsorted bulk tissue (about 20-32 mg) underwent RNA and DNA co-extraction. Surgeons treated the primary liver carcinoma of the patients by surgical resection. Each tumor was sampled at four poles and its centre. Only a few counts were recorded for this clonotype. Its antigen remains unidentified. The CDR3 is 14 residues long. Germline assignment: CDR1 DFQATT and CDR2 SNEGSKA (reference sequence). V dropped 1 base and J dropped 9 bases, with 16 bases sitting between them.

Sequenced: liver tumor tissue from sampling region 5. Subset here: tumor region T5, tumor centre. This chain connects TRBV20-1 to TRBJ2-4; D might be TRBD1 (5 bases). This TCR derives from a man between 35 and 55 years old with primary liver carcinoma and hepatitis B virus infection. CDR3 nucleotide sequence: TGCAGTGCTAGAGTTTCCGGGCTAGGGGTCATTCAGTACTTC. Its protein product is CSARVSGLGVIQYF.